This entry is about one T cell receptor beta chain. These data belong to a study of blood T cell repertoires in COVID-19. Overall study context: The analysed material was cDNA or gDNA that came from T cells, B-cell-depleted T cells, or PBMCs.

This CDR3 contains 11 residues. The germline V gene encodes CDR1 MNHEY and CDR2 SVGAGI. The germline V and J ends were trimmed by 6 bases and 5 bases, with 4 bases remaining between them. Libraries were prepared by immunoSEQ multiplex PCR; TCRdb keeps only in-frame clonotypes and omits some of them. The sample shows about 140,000 clones, around 90% of them seen only once. The chain links TRBV6-5 to TRBJ1-4, with D uncertain. The TCR comes from a man in his sixties or seventies with acute or convalescent COVID-19. Sequencing input: peripheral blood. CDR3 nucleotides: TGTGCCAGCAGCTTAAATGAAAAACTGTTTTTT. Translated: CASSLNEKLFF.